This T cell receptor (beta chain) was identified in a study of CD8 T cells in Susac syndrome. Trimming took 4 bases from V and 5 from J, leaving 10 bases between them. CDR1 is SGHDT and CDR2 is YYEEEE in the germline V gene. This CDR3 has 14 amino acids. Random hexamers served to reverse transcribe roughly 0.45 to 1 ug RNA. Multiplex immunoSEQ PCR targeted 54 Vbeta and 13 Jbeta TCR beta segments. MiXCR was run by TCRdb on the immunoSEQ multiplex PCR reads, yielding one entry per CDR3 protein. The repertoire includes around 150,000 distinct CDR3 sequences, over 85% of them detected once, and under 0.15% sits in the top ten.

Sample: CD4+ T cells from PBMCs. This sequence originates from a human donor in good health. V gene TRBV5-6 combines with J gene TRBJ1-6, with D unclear. CDR3 bases: TGTGCCAGCAGCCACAGCGAAAATAATTCACCCCTCCACTTT. It translates to CASSHSENNSPLHF.